This TCR beta chain was retrieved from a study of siplizumab effects on memory and regulatory T cells. This clone was picked up one time. The data were produced by immunoSEQ multiplex PCR, yet TCRdb's version contains in-frame clones alone and is incomplete. The sample carries approximately 65,000 clones, over 65% recorded once. Germline V lookup: CDR1 SEHNR, CDR2 FQNEAQ (reference sequence). J gave up 0 bases and V 5 bases, and 4 bases lay outside the gene matches. The CDR3 is 14 residues long. This chain uses TRBV7-9 with TRBJ2-7; the match to TRBD1 covers 7 bases. The sequence derives from a human donor in good health. Sequencing was done on a sample of memory CD4+ T cells sorted from blood. CDR3 bases: TGTGCCAGCAGCCTACAGGGGAGCTCCTACGAGCAGTACTTC. It translates to CASSLQGSSYEQYF.